The 17 T cell receptor beta chains given below trace back to one sample, sequenced in a study of cytomegalovirus exposure and HLA in healthy donors. This PCR relied on a set of 60 Vbeta primers and 13 Jbeta primers. Profiled with immunoSEQ multiplex PCR; TCRdb holds only in-frame clones, not every one. This repertoire includes about 160,000 clones. Material for sequencing was PBMCs. The receptors here all came from a woman aged 60-70 years in good health and CMV-seronegative.

The chain has TRBV9 and TRBJ1-1; D may be TRBD1 (6 bases). With 3 bases removed from V and 7 bases from J, the gap between germline ends came to 13 bases. The CDR3 totals 13 residues. Germline V gene sequence: CDR1 SGDLS, CDR2 YYNGEE. The CDR3 region has the DNA TGTGCCAGCAGCGGGGATACAGGGTTTGAAGCTTTCTTT. Its protein product is CASSGDTGFEAFF.

The chain joins TRBV5-6 to TRBJ1-4; the D gene is possibly TRBD1 (5 bases). Germline V CDR1 and CDR2: SGHDT, YYEEEE. The V end lost 4 bases, the J end lost 6 bases, and 16 bases lay between the germline ends. This CDR3 comprises 15 residues. The CDR3 coding sequence is TGTGCCAGCAGCCCTGGAGGGTCGGGGGATGAAAAACTGTTTTTT. Amino acids: CASSPGGSGDEKLFF.

The gene calls are TRBV4-1 and TRBJ1-1; D not resolved. This CDR3 has 12 residues. The V end was cut by 3 bases, the J end by 2 bases, with 4 bases between. Germline V CDR1 and CDR2: MGHRA, YSYEKL. The CDR3 coding sequence is TGCGCCAGCAGCCAGTCAAACACTGAAGCTTTCTTT. Residues: CASSQSNTEAFF.

The J gene is TRBJ2-5, the V gene TRBV5-5; maybe TRBD1 (6 bases). V was pared by 4 bases and J by 3 bases, with 10 bases between. Germline-derived CDR1 and CDR2 are SGHKS and YYEKEE (reference sequence). This CDR3 is built from 13 residues. CDR3 protein: CASSLGQKETQYF. CDR3 DNA: TGTGCCAGCAGCCTAGGACAGAAAGAGACCCAGTACTTC.

The genes are TRBV6-6 and TRBJ1-2; 8 bases are a match to TRBD1. V lost 7 bases and J lost 5; bases outside the gene matches: 12. The germline CDR1 and CDR2 sequences are MNHNY and SVGAGI (reference sequence). This CDR3 has 15 amino acids. The DNA of the CDR3 is TGTGCCAGCAATACCATGGACAGGGATTCATATGGCTACACCTTC. Translated: CASNTMDRDSYGYTF.

The rearrangement links TRBV29-1 to TRBJ2-5, with TRBD1 identical over 10 bases. The J call may not be correct, given that the DNA end is closer to TRBJ2-7. This CDR3 is 13 amino acids long. Looked up from germline, CDR1 is SQVTM and CDR2 is ANQGSEA. CDR3 loop: CSVRTGGSYEQYF. CDR3 coding DNA: TGCAGCGTCCGGACAGGGGGCTCCTACGAGCAGTACTTC.

CDR3 sequence reads: CASTHPGSHTEAFF. CDR3 DNA sequence: TGCGCCAGCACCCATCCCGGTAGTCACACTGAAGCTTTCTTT. V and J are TRBV5-1 and TRBJ1-1; D ambiguous. Per the germline V gene, CDR1 is SGHRS and CDR2 is YFSETQ. Trimming removed 6 bases at V and 3 bases at J, with 15 bases between. This CDR3 contains 14 residues.

The chain recombines TRBV2 with TRBJ1-5, with 10 bases aligning to TRBD1. The CDR3 is made up of 15 amino acids. J gave up 6 bases and V 4 bases, and 6 bases lay outside the gene matches. CDR1 SNHLY and CDR2 FYNNEI come from the germline V gene. The CDR3 region is CASSVRGQGFQPQHF. DNA of the CDR3: TGTGCCAGCAGTGTTAGGGGACAGGGGTTTCAGCCCCAGCATTTT.

The CDR3 DNA follows: TGCGCCAGCAGCTTGGGGGACAGGACCTACGAGCAGTACTTC. It specifies CASSLGDRTYEQYF. The chain links TRBV5-1 to TRBJ2-7; 8 nucleotides align to TRBD1. This CDR3 region has 14 residues. CDR1 and CDR2 (germline): SGHRS, YFSETQ. The J segment lost 2 bases and the V segment lost 0 bases, leaving 1 base of the junction unmatched.

This sequence joins TRBV19 and TRBJ1-4; no clear D. Germline CDR1 LNHDA, CDR2 SQIVND (reference sequence). The V gene lost 1 base and the J gene lost 2 bases, with 8 bases spanning the gap. This CDR3 is built from 15 residues. The CDR3 loop is CASSIGGETNEKLFF. CDR3 nucleotide sequence: TGTGCCAGTAGTATAGGCGGGGAGACTAATGAAAAACTGTTTTTT.

This chain connects TRBV4-2 to TRBJ2-7, with 11 bases fitting TRBD2. Trimming removed 0 bases from V and 2 bases from J; junction bases left unmatched: 6. CDR3 length: 17 amino acids. CDR1 is LGHNA, CDR2 YNFKEQ, per germline. DNA of the CDR3: TGTGCCAGCAGCCAAGAGCTCCAACTAGCGGGAGCCTACGAGCAGTACTTC. Translating gives CASSQELQLAGAYEQYF.

In nucleotides, the CDR3 is TGCGCCAGCAGCTCAGGACTAGCTCACGGGGAGCTGTTTTTT. This translates into CASSSGLAHGELFF. J is TRBJ2-2 and V is TRBV10-2; 8 nucleotides match TRBD2. Germline CDR1 reads WSHSY; CDR2 reads SAAADI. There are 14 residues in the CDR3. Trimming took 6 bases from V and 7 from J; bases not matched to a gene: 7.

The V gene is TRBV7-2, the J gene TRBJ1-2; the match to TRBD1 covers 8 bases. This CDR3 is built from 16 residues. Germline CDR1 SGHTA, CDR2 FQGNSA. Unmatched junction bases numbered 11, after V lost 2 bases and J lost 6 bases. The CDR3 sequence: CASSLLPRGLRDGYTF. DNA for the CDR3: TGTGCCAGCAGCTTACTTCCCAGGGGGCTCAGAGATGGCTACACCTTC. Full variable domain (outside the CDR3, taken from reference TRBV7-2 and TRBJ1-2): GAGVSQSPSNKVTEKGKDVELRCDPISGHTALYWYRQSLGQGLEFLIYFQGNSAPDKSGLPSDRFSAERTGGSVSTLTIQRTQQEDSAVYLCASSLLPRGLRDGYTFGSGTRLTVV.

The chain uses TRBV7-3 and TRBJ2-1, with D possibly being TRBD2 (6 bases). The CDR3 length is 15 residues. The germline gives CDR1 SGHTA, CDR2 FQGTGA. V was shortened by 5 bases and J by 5 bases, with 16 bases between the two germline ends. DNA of the CDR3: TGTGCCAGCAGCCCCCCCGGCGGGGCCAACAATGAGCAGTTCTTC. Translation: CASSPPGGANNEQFF.

This chain connects TRBV6-1 to TRBJ2-7, with D perhaps TRBD1 (6 bases). CDR3 length: 13 residues. The V end was cut by 6 bases, the J end by 3 bases, with 12 bases between. The germline V gene encodes CDR1 MNHNS and CDR2 SASEGT. The CDR3 DNA reads as TGTGCCAGCAGGCTTCGGACAGTCTACGAGCAGTACTTC. As protein: CASRLRTVYEQYF.

As DNA, the CDR3 is TGTGCCAGCAGCTTAGGGTCCGTGAACACTGAAGCTTTCTTT. It yields the protein CASSLGSVNTEAFF. The J gene is TRBJ1-1, the V gene TRBV13; D remains ambiguous. Germline CDR1 PRHDT, CDR2 FYEKMQ (reference sequence). Trimming pared 0 bases from V and 0 bases from J, leaving 5 bases between. The CDR3 sequence is 14 residues long.

This sequence joins TRBV5-1 and TRBJ1-4, with TRBD1 identical over 8 bases. The ends lost 4 bases at V and 7 bases at J; junction bases unmatched: 6. Germline V gene sequence: CDR1 SGHRS, CDR2 YFSETQ. CDR3 size: 14 residues. The CDR3 spells CASSTDRASEKLFF. CDR3 sequence (DNA): TGCGCCAGCAGCACGGACAGGGCTTCTGAAAAACTGTTTTTT.